This T cell receptor beta chain was captured in a study of CD4 T cells in relation to SARS-CoV-2 and coronaviruses. This CDR3 comprises 12 residues. Between the trimmed V and J ends, which lost 5 bases and 1 base, there was a span of 5 bases. The germline gives CDR1 SQVTM, CDR2 ANQGSEA. Study results and caveats: In 55% to 75% of donors, memory CD4+ clonotypes crossrecognized SARS-CoV-2 and at least one common cold coronavirus spike.

To note about this clone: Its antigen is still unknown.

The data were produced by immunoSEQ multiplex PCR, yet TCRdb's version contains in-frame clones alone and is incomplete. Of 25,000 to 30,000 clones in the sample, around 84% were seen once. Before the COVID-19 pandemic, during about 2011-2019, CD4+ T cells were taken from unexposed donors. Isolation of CD4+ T cells took place after about 9 days in culture. The TCR sequence derives from a human donor in good health. This chain connects TRBV29-1 to TRBJ2-2, with no clear D. Specimen: CD4+ T cells from PBMCs, cultured in vitro. In nucleotides, the CDR3 is TGCAGCGTTCATGGGAACACCGGGGAGCTGTTTTTT. Encoded protein: CSVHGNTGELFF.